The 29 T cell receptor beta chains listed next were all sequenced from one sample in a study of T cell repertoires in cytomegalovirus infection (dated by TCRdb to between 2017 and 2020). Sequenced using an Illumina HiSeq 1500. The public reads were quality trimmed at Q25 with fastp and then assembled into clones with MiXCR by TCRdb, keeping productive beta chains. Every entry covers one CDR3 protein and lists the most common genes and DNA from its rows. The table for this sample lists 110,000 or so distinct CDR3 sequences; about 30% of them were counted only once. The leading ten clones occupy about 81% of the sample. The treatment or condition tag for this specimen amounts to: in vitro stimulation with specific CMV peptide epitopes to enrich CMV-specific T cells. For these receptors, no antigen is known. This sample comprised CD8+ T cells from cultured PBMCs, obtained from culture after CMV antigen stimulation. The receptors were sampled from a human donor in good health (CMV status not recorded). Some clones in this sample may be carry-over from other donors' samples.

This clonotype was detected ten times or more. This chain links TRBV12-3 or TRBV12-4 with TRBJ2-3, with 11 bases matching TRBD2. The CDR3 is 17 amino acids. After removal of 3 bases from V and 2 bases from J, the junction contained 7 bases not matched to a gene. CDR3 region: CASSFASGGLYTDTQYF. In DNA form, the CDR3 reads TGTGCCAGCAGTTTTGCTAGCGGGGGGCTTTACACAGATACGCAGTATTTT.

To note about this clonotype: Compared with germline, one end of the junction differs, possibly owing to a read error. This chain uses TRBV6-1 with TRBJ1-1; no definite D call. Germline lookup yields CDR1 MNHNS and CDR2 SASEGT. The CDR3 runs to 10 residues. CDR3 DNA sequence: TGTGCCAGCAGTGACACAGAAGCTTTCTTT. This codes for CASSDTEAFF.

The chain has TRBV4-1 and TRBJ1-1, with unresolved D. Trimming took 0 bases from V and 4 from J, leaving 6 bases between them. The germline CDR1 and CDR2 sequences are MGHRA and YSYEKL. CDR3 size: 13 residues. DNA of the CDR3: TGCGCCAGCAGCCAAGATCGATCCACTGAAGCTTTCTTT. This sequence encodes CASSQDRSTEAFF.

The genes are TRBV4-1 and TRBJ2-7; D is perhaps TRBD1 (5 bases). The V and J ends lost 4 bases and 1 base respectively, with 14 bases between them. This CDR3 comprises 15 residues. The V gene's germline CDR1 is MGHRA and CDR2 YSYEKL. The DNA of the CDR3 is TGCGCCAGCAGCCTGACAGTCTCGACTTCCTACGAGCAGTACTTC. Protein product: CASSLTVSTSYEQYF.

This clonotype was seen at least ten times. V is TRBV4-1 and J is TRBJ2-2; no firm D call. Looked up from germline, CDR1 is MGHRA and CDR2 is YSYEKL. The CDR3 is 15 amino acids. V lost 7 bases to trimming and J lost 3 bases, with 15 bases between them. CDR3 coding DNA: TGCGCCAGCACCCGTGGGCCTGGGGACACCGGGGAGCTGTTTTTT. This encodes CASTRGPGDTGELFF.

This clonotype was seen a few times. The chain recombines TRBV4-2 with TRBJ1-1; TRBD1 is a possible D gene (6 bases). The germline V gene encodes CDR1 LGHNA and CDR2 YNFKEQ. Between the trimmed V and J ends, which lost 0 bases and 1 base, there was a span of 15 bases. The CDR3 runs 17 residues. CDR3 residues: CASSQEDGQSANTEAFF. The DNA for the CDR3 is TGTGCCAGCAGCCAAGAAGACGGACAGTCCGCGAACACTGAAGCTTTCTTT.

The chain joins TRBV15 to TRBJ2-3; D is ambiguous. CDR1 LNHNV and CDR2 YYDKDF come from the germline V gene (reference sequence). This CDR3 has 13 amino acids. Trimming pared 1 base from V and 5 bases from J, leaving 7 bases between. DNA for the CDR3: TGTGCCACCAGCAGAGGAATAGGAGATACGCAGTATTTT. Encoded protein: CATSRGIGDTQYF.

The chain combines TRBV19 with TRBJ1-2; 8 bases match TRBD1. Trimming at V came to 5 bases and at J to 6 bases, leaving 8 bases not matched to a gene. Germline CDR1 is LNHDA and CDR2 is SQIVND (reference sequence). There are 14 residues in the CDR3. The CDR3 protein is CASSYTGGTDGYTF. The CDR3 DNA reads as TGTGCCAGTAGTTACACAGGGGGTACGGATGGCTACACCTTC.

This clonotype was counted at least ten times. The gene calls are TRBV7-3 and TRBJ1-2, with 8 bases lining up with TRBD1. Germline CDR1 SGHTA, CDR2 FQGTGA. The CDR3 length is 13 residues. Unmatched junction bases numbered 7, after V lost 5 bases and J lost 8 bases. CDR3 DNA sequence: TGTGCCAGCAGCCCGGACAGGGCTGGCGGCTACACCTTC. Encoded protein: CASSPDRAGGYTF.

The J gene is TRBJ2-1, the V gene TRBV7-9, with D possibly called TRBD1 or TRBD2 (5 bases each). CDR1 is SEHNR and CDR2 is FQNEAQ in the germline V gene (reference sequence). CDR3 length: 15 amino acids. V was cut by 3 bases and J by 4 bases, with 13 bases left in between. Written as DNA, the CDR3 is TGTGCCAGCAGCTTTCCGGGACCCGCTTACAATGAGCAGTTCTTC. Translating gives CASSFPGPAYNEQFF.

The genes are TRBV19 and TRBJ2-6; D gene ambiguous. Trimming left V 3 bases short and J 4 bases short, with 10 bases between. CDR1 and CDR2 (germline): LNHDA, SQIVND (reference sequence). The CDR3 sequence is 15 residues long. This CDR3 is CASSIVGLGANVLTF. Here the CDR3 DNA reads TGTGCCAGTAGTATTGTGGGGTTAGGGGCCAACGTCCTGACTTTC. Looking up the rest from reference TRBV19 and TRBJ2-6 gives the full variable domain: DGGITQSPKYLFRKEGQNVTLSCEQNLNHDAMYWYRQDPGQGLRLIYYSQIVNDFQKGDIAEGYSVSREKKESFPLTVTSAQKNPTAFYLCASSIVGLGANVLTFGAGSRLTVL.

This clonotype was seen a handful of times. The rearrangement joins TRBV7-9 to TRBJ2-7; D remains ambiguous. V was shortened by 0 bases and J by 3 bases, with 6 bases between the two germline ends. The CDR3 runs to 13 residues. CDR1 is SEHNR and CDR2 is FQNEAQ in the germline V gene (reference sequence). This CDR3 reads CASSLAQNYEQYF. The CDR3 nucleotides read TGTGCCAGCAGCTTAGCACAGAACTACGAGCAGTACTTC.

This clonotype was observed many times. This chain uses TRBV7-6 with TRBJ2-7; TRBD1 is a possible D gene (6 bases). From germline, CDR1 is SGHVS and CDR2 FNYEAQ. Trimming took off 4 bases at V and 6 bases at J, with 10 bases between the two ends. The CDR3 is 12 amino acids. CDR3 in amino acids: CASSSTGGEQYF. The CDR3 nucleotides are TGTGCCAGCAGCTCGACAGGCGGCGAGCAGTACTTC.

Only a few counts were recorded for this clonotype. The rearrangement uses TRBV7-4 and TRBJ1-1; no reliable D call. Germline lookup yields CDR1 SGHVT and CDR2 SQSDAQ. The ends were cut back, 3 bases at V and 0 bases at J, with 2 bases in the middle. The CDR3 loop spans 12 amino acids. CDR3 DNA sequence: TGTGCCAGCAGCTTCATGAACACTGAAGCTTTCTTT. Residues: CASSFMNTEAFF.

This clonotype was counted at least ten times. The CDR3 bases are TGTGCCAGCAGCCCCGGGACTGTTGGACCGGCCCAGTACTTC. This sequence encodes CASSPGTVGPAQYF. The V gene is TRBV7-6, the J gene TRBJ2-5, with TRBD2 as a possible D gene (6 bases). The CDR3 loop spans 14 amino acids. The V end was cut by 5 bases, the J end by 9 bases, with 19 bases between. CDR1 SGHVS and CDR2 FNYEAQ come from the germline V gene.

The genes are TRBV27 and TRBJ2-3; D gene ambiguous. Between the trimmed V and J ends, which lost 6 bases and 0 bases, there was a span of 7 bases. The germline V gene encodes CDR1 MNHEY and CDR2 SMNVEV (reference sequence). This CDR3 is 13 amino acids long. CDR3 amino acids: CASRSYSTDTQYF. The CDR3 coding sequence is TGTGCCAGCAGATCTTACAGCACAGATACGCAGTATTTT.

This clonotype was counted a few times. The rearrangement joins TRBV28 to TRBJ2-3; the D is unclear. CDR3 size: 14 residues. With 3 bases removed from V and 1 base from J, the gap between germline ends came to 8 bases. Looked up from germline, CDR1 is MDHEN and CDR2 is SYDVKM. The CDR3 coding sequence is TGTGCCAGCAGTTTGGTCCGGCGCACAGATACGCAGTATTTT. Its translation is CASSLVRRTDTQYF.

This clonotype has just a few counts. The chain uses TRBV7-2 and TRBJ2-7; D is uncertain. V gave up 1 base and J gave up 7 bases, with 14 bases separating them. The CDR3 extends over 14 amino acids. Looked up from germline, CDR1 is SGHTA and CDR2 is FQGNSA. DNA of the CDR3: TGTGCCAGCAGCTTAGTGCGGTTACACAAGGAGCAGTACTTC. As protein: CASSLVRLHKEQYF.

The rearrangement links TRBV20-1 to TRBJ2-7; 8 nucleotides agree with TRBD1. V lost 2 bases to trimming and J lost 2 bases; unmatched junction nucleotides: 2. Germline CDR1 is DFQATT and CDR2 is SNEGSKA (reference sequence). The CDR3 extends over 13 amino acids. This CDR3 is CSARPTGAYEQYF. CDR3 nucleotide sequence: TGCAGTGCTAGACCGACAGGGGCCTACGAGCAGTACTTC.

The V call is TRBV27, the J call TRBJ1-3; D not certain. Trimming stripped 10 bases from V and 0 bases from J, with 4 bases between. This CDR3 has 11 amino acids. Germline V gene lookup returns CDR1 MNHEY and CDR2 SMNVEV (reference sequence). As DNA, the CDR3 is TGTGCCACCCACTCTGGAAACACCATATATTTT. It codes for CATHSGNTIYF.

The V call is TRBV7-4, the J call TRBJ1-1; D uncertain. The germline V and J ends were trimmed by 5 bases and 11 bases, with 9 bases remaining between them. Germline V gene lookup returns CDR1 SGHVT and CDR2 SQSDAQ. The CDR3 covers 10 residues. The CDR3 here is CASSLLEAFF. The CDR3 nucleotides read TGTGCCAGCAGCCTCCTCGAGGCTTTCTTT.

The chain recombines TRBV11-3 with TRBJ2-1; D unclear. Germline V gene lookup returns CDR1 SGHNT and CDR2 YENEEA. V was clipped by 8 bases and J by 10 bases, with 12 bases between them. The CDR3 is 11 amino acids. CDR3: CASCKVREQFF. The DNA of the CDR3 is TGTGCCAGCTGTAAGGTTAGAGAGCAGTTCTTC. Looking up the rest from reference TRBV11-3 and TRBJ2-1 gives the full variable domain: EAGVVQSPRYKIIEKKQPVAFWCNPISGHNTLYWYLQNLGQGPELLIRYENEEAVDDSQLPKDRFSAERLKGVDSTLKIQPAELGDSAVYLCASCKVREQFFGPGTRLTVL.

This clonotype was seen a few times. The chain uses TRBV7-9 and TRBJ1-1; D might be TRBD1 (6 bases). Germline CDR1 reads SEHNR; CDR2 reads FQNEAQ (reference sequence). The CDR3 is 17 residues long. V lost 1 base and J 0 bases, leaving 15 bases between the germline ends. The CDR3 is CASSLGPKDRMNTEAFF. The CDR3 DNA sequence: TGTGCCAGCAGCTTAGGACCTAAGGACAGAATGAACACTGAAGCTTTCTTT.

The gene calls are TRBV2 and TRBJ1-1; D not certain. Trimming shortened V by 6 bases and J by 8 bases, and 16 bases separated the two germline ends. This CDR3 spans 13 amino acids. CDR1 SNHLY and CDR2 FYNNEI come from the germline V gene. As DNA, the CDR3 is TGTGCCAGCAGCCCCCCCGTAGAGGAAGAAGCTTTCTTT. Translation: CASSPPVEEEAFF.

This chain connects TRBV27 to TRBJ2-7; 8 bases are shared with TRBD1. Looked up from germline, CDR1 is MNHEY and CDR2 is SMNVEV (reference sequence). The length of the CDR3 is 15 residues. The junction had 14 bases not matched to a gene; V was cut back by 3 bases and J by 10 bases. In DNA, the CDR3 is TGTGCCAGCAGTTTTGGTACAGGGGGTTGGTCTTTTCAGTACTTC. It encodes CASSFGTGGWSFQYF.

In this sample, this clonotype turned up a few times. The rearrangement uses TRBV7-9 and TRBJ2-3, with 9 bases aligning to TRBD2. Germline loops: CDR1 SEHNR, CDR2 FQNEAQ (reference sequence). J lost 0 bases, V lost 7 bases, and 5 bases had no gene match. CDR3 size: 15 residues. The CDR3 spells CASTRGLASTDTQYF. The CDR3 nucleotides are TGTGCCAGCACCCGAGGACTAGCGAGCACAGATACGCAGTATTTT.

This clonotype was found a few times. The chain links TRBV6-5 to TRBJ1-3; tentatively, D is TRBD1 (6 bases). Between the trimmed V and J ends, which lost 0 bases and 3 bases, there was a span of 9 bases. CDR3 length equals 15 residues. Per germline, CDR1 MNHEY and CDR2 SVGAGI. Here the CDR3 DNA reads TGTGCCAGCAGTTACTCAGAGGGGGTTGGAAACACCATATATTTT. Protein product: CASSYSEGVGNTIYF.

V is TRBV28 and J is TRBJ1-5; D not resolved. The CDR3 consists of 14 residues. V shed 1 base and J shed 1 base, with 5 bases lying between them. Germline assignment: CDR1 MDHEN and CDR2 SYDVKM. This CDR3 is CASSLLVSNQPQHF. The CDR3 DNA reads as TGTGCCAGCAGTTTATTAGTCAGCAATCAGCCCCAGCATTTT.

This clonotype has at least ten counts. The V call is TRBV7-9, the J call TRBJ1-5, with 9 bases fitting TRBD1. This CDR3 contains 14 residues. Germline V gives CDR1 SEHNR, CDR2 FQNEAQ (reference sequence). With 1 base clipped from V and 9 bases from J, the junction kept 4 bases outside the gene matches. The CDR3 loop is CASSLGQGVRPQHF. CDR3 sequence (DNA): TGTGCCAGCAGCTTAGGACAGGGGGTGCGGCCCCAGCATTTT.